These T cell receptor beta chains were read from a single sample in a study of T cell responses to AZD1222 COVID-19 vaccine. Profiled with immunoSEQ multiplex PCR; TCRdb holds only in-frame clones, not every one. The repertoire holds tens of thousands of clones, with about 89% as singletons. The source was peripheral blood, collected 28 days after the second AZD1222 dose. These receptors were collected from an adult who received the AZD1222 COVID-19 vaccine. Each CDR3 is given with its conserved first and last residue. Each record gives: D gene, J gene, clone size, V gene, CDR3 protein, CDR3 DNA. A D gene is named only where the DNA matches it firmly. Clone size appears in some rows only: once, few, many, or a class for an expanded clone.

D gene: TRBD1; J gene: TRBJ1-4; clone size: NA; V gene: TRBV7-9; CDR3 protein: CASSPDRVEKLFF; CDR3 DNA: TGTGCCAGCAGCCCCGACAGGGTTGAAAAACTGTTTTTT
D gene: NA; J gene: TRBJ1-6; clone size: NA; V gene: TRBV7-8; CDR3 protein: CASSLDRPGDSPLHF; CDR3 DNA: TGTGCCAGCAGCTTAGACAGACCAGGGGATTCACCCCTCCACTTT
D gene: NA; J gene: TRBJ1-6; clone size: NA; V gene: TRBV7-9; CDR3 protein: CASSLGPNSPLHF; CDR3 DNA: TGTGCCAGCAGCTTGGGGCCCAATTCACCCCTCCACTTT
D gene: NA; J gene: TRBJ1-2; clone size: NA; V gene: TRBV27; CDR3 protein: CASSTTGSGYTF; CDR3 DNA: TGTGCCAGCAGTACCACAGGTAGCGGCTACACCTTC
D gene: NA; J gene: TRBJ2-7; clone size: NA; V gene: TRBV18; CDR3 protein: CASSPGPSSYEQYF; CDR3 DNA: TGTGCCAGCTCACCGGGGCCTAGCTCCTACGAGCAGTACTTC
D gene: NA; J gene: TRBJ1-6; clone size: NA; V gene: TRBV7-2; CDR3 protein: CASSPRRGGRALHF; CDR3 DNA: TGTGCCAGCAGCCCTAGGCGCGGTGGGCGGGCCCTCCACTTT
D gene: NA; J gene: TRBJ1-3; clone size: NA; V gene: TRBV18; CDR3 protein: CASSLSRLGSGNTIYF; CDR3 DNA: TGTGCCAGCTCTCTCTCCCGTTTGGGCTCTGGAAACACCATATATTTT
D gene: NA; J gene: TRBJ1-6; clone size: NA; V gene: TRBV6-6; CDR3 protein: CASRRGDSPLHF; CDR3 DNA: TGTGCCAGCAGGAGGGGTGACTCACCCCTCCACTTT
D gene: TRBD1; J gene: TRBJ1-2; clone size: NA; V gene: TRBV3-1/TRBV3-2; CDR3 protein: CASSQDSTGAGGYTF; CDR3 DNA: TGTGCCAGCAGCCAAGACTCTACAGGGGCGGGTGGCTACACCTTC
D gene: NA; J gene: TRBJ1-5; clone size: once; V gene: TRBV7-2; CDR3 protein: CASSFVQSQPQHF; CDR3 DNA: TGTGCCAGCAGCTTCGTGCAGTCTCAGCCCCAGCATTTT
D gene: TRBD1; J gene: TRBJ2-7; clone size: NA; V gene: TRBV11-2; CDR3 protein: CASSLDHSGQGYEQYF; CDR3 DNA: TGTGCCAGCAGCTTAGACCACTCGGGACAGGGCTACGAGCAGTACTTC
D gene: NA; J gene: TRBJ1-1; clone size: NA; V gene: TRBV6-1; CDR3 protein: CASSEALDRMNTEAFF; CDR3 DNA: TGTGCCAGCAGTGAAGCGCTTGATCGTATGAACACTGAAGCTTTCTTT
D gene: TRBD2; J gene: TRBJ2-1; clone size: NA; V gene: TRBV6-5; CDR3 protein: CASRFSGGDNEQFF; CDR3 DNA: TGTGCCAGCAGGTTTAGCGGGGGGGACAATGAGCAGTTCTTC
D gene: TRBD1; J gene: TRBJ1-2; clone size: NA; V gene: TRBV4-2; CDR3 protein: CASSHGDRAGYGYTF; CDR3 DNA: TGTGCCAGCAGCCACGGCGACAGGGCGGGCTATGGCTACACCTTC
D gene: TRBD1; J gene: TRBJ1-2; clone size: NA; V gene: TRBV19; CDR3 protein: CASSTKDRENYGYTF; CDR3 DNA: TGTGCCAGTAGTACGAAGGACAGGGAGAACTATGGCTACACCTTC
D gene: NA; J gene: TRBJ1-4; clone size: NA; V gene: TRBV19; CDR3 protein: CASSIGVRSFEKLFF; CDR3 DNA: TGTGCCAGTAGTATAGGTGTCAGGAGCTTTGAAAAACTGTTTTTT
D gene: NA; J gene: TRBJ2-1; clone size: once; V gene: TRBV11-2; CDR3 protein: CASSLSWEQFF; CDR3 DNA: TGTGCCAGCAGCTTAAGTTGGGAGCAGTTCTTC
D gene: NA; J gene: TRBJ1-3; clone size: NA; V gene: TRBV11-3; CDR3 protein: CASSLADTRDKPGNTIYF; CDR3 DNA: TGTGCCAGCAGCTTAGCAGACACCCGGGACAAACCTGGAAACACCATATATTTT
D gene: NA; J gene: TRBJ2-2; clone size: NA; V gene: TRBV5-1; CDR3 protein: CASNHDRPNTGELFF; CDR3 DNA: TGCGCCAGCAACCATGACAGACCGAACACCGGGGAGCTGTTTTTT
D gene: NA; J gene: TRBJ2-5; clone size: NA; V gene: TRBV10-2; CDR3 protein: CASSGARDLQETQYF; CDR3 DNA: TGCGCCAGCAGTGGGGCAAGGGACTTGCAAGAGACCCAGTACTTC
D gene: TRBD1; J gene: TRBJ1-6; clone size: NA; V gene: TRBV18; CDR3 protein: CASSKDRANSPLHF; CDR3 DNA: TGTGCCAGCTCAAAGGACAGGGCTAATTCACCCCTCCACTTT
D gene: NA; J gene: TRBJ2-3; clone size: NA; V gene: TRBV6-6; CDR3 protein: CASSTEFGVTDTQYF; CDR3 DNA: TGTGCCAGCAGTACGGAGTTTGGAGTCACAGATACGCAGTATTTT
D gene: NA; J gene: TRBJ1-4; clone size: NA; V gene: TRBV2; CDR3 protein: CASRRDGSNEKLFF; CDR3 DNA: TGTGCCAGCAGGAGGGACGGATCGAATGAAAAACTGTTTTTT
D gene: TRBD1; J gene: TRBJ1-1; clone size: NA; V gene: TRBV6-5; CDR3 protein: CASSDSGQGNTEAFF; CDR3 DNA: TGTGCCAGCAGCGATTCGGGACAGGGGAACACTGAAGCTTTCTTT